This TCR beta chain was obtained from a study of technical replicates of blood from a handful of donors. Generated by immunoSEQ multiplex PCR, the TCRdb table keeps only in-frame clones and is missing some. The sample consists of tens of thousands of clones, approximately 94% of them appearing once. Trimming took 5 bases from V and 13 from J, leaving 18 bases between them. The CDR3 is made up of 13 amino acids. Per germline, CDR1 MNHEY and CDR2 SMNVEV (reference sequence). This TCR was sampled from a human donor in good health. Material for sequencing was T cells isolated from PBMCs. The V and J genes are TRBV27 and TRBJ2-1; D may be TRBD2 (5 bases). CDR3 protein: CASSPSWTAGQFF. In DNA form, the CDR3 reads TGTGCCAGCAGTCCGTCGTGGACGGCGGGTCAGTTCTTC.